This paragraph covers one T cell receptor beta chain sequence. The antigen remains undetermined. Treatment in this sample: roughly 20 received Ad26.COV2.S at low or high dose, single or two shots; about 5 received placebo; per-sample allocation not given. Specimen acquisition occurred on day 63 following the initial vaccine or placebo injection. The vaccine antigen was prefusion-stabilized Wuhan SARS-CoV-2 spike. The data derive from a study of Ad26.COV2.S vaccination and SARS-CoV-2 variants. Whole-study results and caveats: Considerable breadth of spike-specific CD8+ and CD4+ T cell responses has reportedly been documented following vaccination. Breadth of non-spike TCRs did not differ between vaccinees and placebo recipients.

The germline V gene has CDR1 LGHDT and CDR2 YNNKEL (reference sequence). The CDR3 covers 16 residues. The V and J ends lost 4 bases and 6 bases respectively, with 19 bases between them. Clones were read by immunoSEQ multiplex PCR, and TCRdb kept only the in-frame ones, dropping some. The sample lists 250,000 or so clones; 70% to 90% were seen once. The TCR sequence derives from a person between 18 and 65 years old who received the Ad26.COV2.S COVID-19 vaccine or a placebo. The starting material was peripheral blood, obtained in a trial of Ad26.COV2.S vaccine versus placebo. This chain uses TRBV3-1 (or the pseudogene TRBV3-2) with TRBJ2-1, with a possible D match to TRBD2 (7 bases). CDR3: CASSLRGGGYPNEQFF. CDR3 DNA: TGTGCCAGCAGCCTCAGAGGGGGGGGCTACCCCAATGAGCAGTTCTTC.